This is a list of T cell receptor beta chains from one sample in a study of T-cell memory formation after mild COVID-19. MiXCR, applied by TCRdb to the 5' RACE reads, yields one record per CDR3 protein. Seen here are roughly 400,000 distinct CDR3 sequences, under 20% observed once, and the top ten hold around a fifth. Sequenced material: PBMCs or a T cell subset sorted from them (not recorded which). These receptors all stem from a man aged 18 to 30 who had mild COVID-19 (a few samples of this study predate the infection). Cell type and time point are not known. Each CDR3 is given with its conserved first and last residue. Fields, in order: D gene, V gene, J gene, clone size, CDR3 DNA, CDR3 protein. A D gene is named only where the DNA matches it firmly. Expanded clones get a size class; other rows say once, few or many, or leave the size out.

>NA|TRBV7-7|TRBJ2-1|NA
TGTGCTAGCAGCTTAATCCCTATGGCTGAGCAGTTCTTC
CASSLIPMAEQFF
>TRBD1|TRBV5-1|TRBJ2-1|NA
TGCGCCAGCAGTTCGGGACAGGAGAGTACAAATGAGCAGTTCTTC
CASSSGQESTNEQFF
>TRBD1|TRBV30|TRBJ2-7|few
TGTGCCTGGAGAAAACGGGACAGGCGCTACGAGCAGTACTTC
CAWRKRDRRYEQYF
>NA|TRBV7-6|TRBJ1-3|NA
TGTGCCAGCAGCCCGGACACAGGAAACACCATATATTTT
CASSPDTGNTIYF
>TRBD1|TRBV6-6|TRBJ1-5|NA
TGTGCCAGCAGAGACGGACAGGGGATTCTGCCCCAGCATTTT
CASRDGQGILPQHF
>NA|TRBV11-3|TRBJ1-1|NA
TGTGCCAGCAGTAGAACTCGGGTTACTGAAGCTTTCTTT
CASSRTRVTEAFF
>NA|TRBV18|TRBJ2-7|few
TGTGCCAGCTCGGCCCGGGAGAGGTACGAGCAGTACTTC
CASSARERYEQYF
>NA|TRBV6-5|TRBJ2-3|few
TGTGCCAGCAGTTACTCTGTGGGCGGAGATACGCAGTATTTT
CASSYSVGGDTQYF
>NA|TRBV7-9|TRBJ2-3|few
TGTGCCAGCAGCTTAAGGGTTGTAGATACGCAGTATTTT
CASSLRVVDTQYF
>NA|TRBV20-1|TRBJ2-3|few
TGCAGTGCTCCGGTCGCCGGCACAGATACGCAGTATTTT
CSAPVAGTDTQYF
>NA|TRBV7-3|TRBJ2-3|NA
TGTGCCAGCAGCTTAGTCGGATCCAGCCGGGGTAGGACAGATACGCAGTATTTT
CASSLVGSSRGRTDTQYF
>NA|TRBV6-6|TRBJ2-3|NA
TGTGCCAGCCTTCTTAACAGAGGCACAGATACGCAGTATTTT
CASLLNRGTDTQYF
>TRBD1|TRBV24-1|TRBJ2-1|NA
TGTGCCACCAGTGATCCTACCCTCCAGGGGGCACCCTACAATGAGCAGTTCTTC
CATSDPTLQGAPYNEQFF
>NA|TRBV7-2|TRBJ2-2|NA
TGTGCCAGCACTCGGACTGTGGGGGCGGACACCGGGGAGCTGTTTTTT
CASTRTVGADTGELFF
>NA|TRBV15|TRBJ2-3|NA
TGTGCCACCAGCAGAGATCTGGCAGGCACAGATACGCAGTATTTT
CATSRDLAGTDTQYF